This T cell receptor beta chain was observed in a study of siplizumab effects on memory and regulatory T cells. Overall study results and limits: Siplizumab significantly brought down the alloreactive sequences that trace back to unstimulated CD4+ memory cells. Unstimulated subsets captured only a minor fraction of alloreactive clones. Whether the proliferating Tregs (from siplizumab cultures) were suppressive was not confirmed.

About this clone itself: Its specificity is not known.

Profiling relied on immunoSEQ multiplex PCR, and the TCRdb table lists in-frame clones only, not all of them. The data contain 90,000 to 140,000 clones, 85% to 95% of them singletons. The sequencing sample was made of CD4+ T cells sorted from blood. This clonotype was sampled from a human donor in good health.

The CDR3 DNA is TGCAGCGTGGCAGGCGTCGCTAACTATGGCTACACCTTC. Translation gives CSVAGVANYGYTF. This chain joins TRBV29-1 and TRBJ1-2; no firm D call. V lost 6 bases to trimming and J lost 0 bases, with 11 bases between them. This CDR3 region has 13 residues. The germline V gene has CDR1 SQVTM and CDR2 ANQGSEA.